The clone carrying this T cell receptor beta chain was counted a single time. The sample is drawn from a study of blood T cell repertoires in COVID-19. Germline V lookup: CDR1 LNHNV, CDR2 YYDKDF (reference sequence). The CDR3 totals 16 residues. V was cut by 0 bases and J by 2 bases, with 11 bases left in between. Sequencing used immunoSEQ multiplex PCR; TCRdb keeps in-frame clones, though not all of them. The sample yields approximately 150,000 clones, 75% to 85% seen once. The clonotype comes from a man aged 35 to 55 who had recovered from COVID-19. What was sequenced was PBMCs or T cells enriched from blood (not recorded which). The chain couples TRBV15 to TRBJ1-3; maybe TRBD1 (5 bases). CDR3 DNA: TGTGCCACCAGCAGAGATTTCGCCAGGGCTGGAAACACCATATATTTT. Its protein product is CATSRDFARAGNTIYF.